The present TCR beta chain was sequenced within a study of blood T cell repertoires in COVID-19. Study as a whole: Sample material is recorded as cDNA or gDNA derived from T cells, B-cell-depleted T cells, or PBMCs.

CDR3 size: 14 residues. The germline gives CDR1 MNHEY, CDR2 SVGEGT. V shed 6 bases and J shed 4 bases, with 13 bases lying between them. The data were produced by immunoSEQ multiplex PCR, yet TCRdb's version contains in-frame clones alone and is incomplete. Of 160,000 or so clones in the sample, approximately 85% were seen once. The TCR sequence derives from a woman in her sixties or seventies with COVID-19, enrolled during active disease. Material: peripheral blood. The rearrangement joins TRBV6-2 or TRBV6-3 to TRBJ2-1, with TRBD2 as a possible D gene (6 bases). CDR3 DNA: TGTGCCAGCAGCCCTTCTAGCGTGTACAATGAGCAGTTCTTC. Protein product: CASSPSSVYNEQFF.